The entry below describes one TCR beta chain. These data come from a study of blood T cell repertoires in COVID-19. Study-wide context: Researchers got acute and convalescent COVID-19 samples from the United States, Italy and Spain. T cells, B-cell-depleted T cells, or PBMCs provided the cDNA or gDNA that served as material.

In the original workflow: Researchers report that nucleated cell counts were estimated from reference gene primer amplification. Clones were sequenced by immunoSEQ multiplex PCR, and TCRdb holds only the in-frame ones, with some missing. D and trimming were read from the DNA, whereas the V and J calls and clone size are those reported in that table. The sample carries about 210,000 clones, around nine tenths recorded once. This TCR came from a woman between 40 and 50 years old with acute or convalescent COVID-19. Material for sequencing was peripheral blood.

The CDR3 DNA follows: TGTGCCAGCAGCCAATCCCCTCACGGGGGGGCCGTGACCCAGTACTTC. It encodes CASSQSPHGGAVTQYF. The V and J genes are TRBV3-1 (or the pseudogene TRBV3-2) and TRBJ2-5, with 8 bases fitting TRBD2. J lost 7 bases, V lost 2 bases, and 12 bases had no gene match. CDR3 length: 16 amino acids. Germline assignment: CDR1 LGHDT and CDR2 YNNKEL (reference sequence).